The 6 T cell receptor beta chains below come from one sample, sequenced in a study of glioma-infiltrating T cells after dendritic cell vaccination. The protocol was immunoSEQ multiplex PCR, while the TCRdb copy is restricted to in-frame clones and leaves out a portion. Altogether fewer than 70,000 clones are present, more than 70% being singletons, with the ten largest covering more than 8.5%. Time point here: after dendritic cell vaccination, including at tumor progression/relapse. Sequenced material: blood, taken after dendritic cell vaccination. The receptors were sampled from a human donor with glioblastoma.

This chain joins TRBV27 and TRBJ1-2; no clear D gene. The V gene's germline CDR1 is MNHEY and CDR2 SMNVEV (reference sequence). With 0 bases removed from V and 6 bases from J, the gap between germline ends came to 14 bases. The CDR3 is 15 amino acids. The CDR3 DNA reads TGTGCCAGCAGTTTATCCCTCTACAGTGTTGATGGCTACACCTTC. It specifies CASSLSLYSVDGYTF.

V is TRBV19 and J is TRBJ2-1, with D perhaps TRBD2 (6 bases). Per the germline V gene, CDR1 is LNHDA and CDR2 is SQIVND (reference sequence). V was trimmed by 7 bases and J by 4 bases, leaving 20 bases between them. The CDR3 is 16 residues long. CDR3 bases: TGTGCCAGTAACCAACAGCCGGGACTGGATTACAATGAGCAGTTCTTC. It codes for CASNQQPGLDYNEQFF.

V usage is TRBV28 and J usage is TRBJ2-4; a possible D gene is TRBD2 (7 bases). The ends were cut back, 8 bases at V and 6 bases at J, with 17 bases in the middle. This CDR3 is built from 14 residues. The germline CDR1 and CDR2 sequences are MDHEN and SYDVKM. CDR3 sequence (DNA): TGTGCCAGCCTGGGGGGGGCGGAGAGAAACATTCAGTACTTC. This sequence encodes CASLGGAERNIQYF. The variable domain in full, completed from reference TRBV28 and TRBJ2-4, reads DVKVTQSSRYLVKRTGEKVFLECVQDMDHENMFWYRQDPGLGLRLIYFSYDVKMKEKGDIPEGYSVSREKKERFSLILESASTNQTSMYLCASLGGAERNIQYFGAGTRLSVL.

This sequence joins TRBV9 and TRBJ2-3; TRBD2 matches 16 bases. CDR3 length: 19 residues. The germline gives CDR1 SGDLS, CDR2 YYNGEE. V lost 4 bases and J lost 2; bases outside the gene matches: 10. The CDR3 region is CASSTGLAGGRVLTDTQYF. CDR3 DNA sequence: TGTGCCAGCAGCACGGGACTAGCGGGGGGGCGGGTCCTCACAGATACGCAGTATTTT.

CDR3 sequence (DNA): TGCGCCAGCAGCCACGGACTAGCGGGGGCTAGCACAGATACGCAGTATTTT. Protein product: CASSHGLAGASTDTQYF. The J gene is TRBJ2-3, the V gene TRBV4-3; 13 bases agree with TRBD2. The V gene end was trimmed by 3 bases and the J gene end by 0 bases; junction bases not matched to a gene: 3. Looked up from germline, CDR1 is LGHNA and CDR2 is YSLEER. The CDR3 length is 17 residues.

This clone occurred a few times. The chain couples TRBV28 to TRBJ1-2; a weak D match, TRBD1 (5 bases). CDR1 MDHEN and CDR2 SYDVKM come from the germline V gene. The V end lost 7 bases, the J end lost 8 bases, and 20 bases lay between the germline ends. CDR3 size: 14 residues. This chain's CDR3 is CASKTGAMVMGYTF. In nucleotides, the CDR3 is TGTGCCAGCAAAACAGGCGCCATGGTTATGGGCTACACCTTC.